The rows below give T cell receptor beta chains drawn from one sample of a study of T cell responses to AZD1222 COVID-19 vaccine. TCRdb's table, derived via immunoSEQ multiplex PCR, lists solely in-frame clones and lacks some. The sample contains some 250,000 clones, 90% to 95% of which appear only once. This specimen was peripheral blood, taken 28 days after the second AZD1222 dose. The source is an adult who received the AZD1222 COVID-19 vaccine. Both conserved end residues are part of each CDR3. A D gene is named only where the DNA matches it firmly. Where a row states a size, it is once, few, many or the class of an expanded clone; other rows omit it.

v_call: TRBV24-1; j_call: TRBJ2-3; clone_size: once; d_call: .; cdr3_aa: CATSAGFVADTQYF; cdr3_nt: TGTGCCACCAGTGCTGGGTTTGTCGCAGATACGCAGTATTTT
v_call: TRBV28; j_call: TRBJ1-4; clone_size: .; d_call: .; cdr3_aa: CASSGPGHKKLFF; cdr3_nt: TGTGCCAGCAGTGGTCCGGGACATAAGAAACTGTTTTTT
v_call: TRBV9; j_call: TRBJ1-2; clone_size: .; d_call: TRBD1; cdr3_aa: CASSPRTGDGYTF; cdr3_nt: TGTGCCAGCAGCCCTCGGACAGGGGATGGCTACACCTTC
v_call: TRBV5-6; j_call: TRBJ2-7; clone_size: .; d_call: .; cdr3_aa: CASNQGHEQYF; cdr3_nt: TGTGCCAGCAACCAGGGCCACGAGCAGTACTTC
v_call: TRBV3-1/TRBV3-2; j_call: TRBJ2-4; clone_size: .; d_call: .; cdr3_aa: CASSQASGHKNIQYF; cdr3_nt: TGTGCCAGCAGCCAAGCCTCAGGGCACAAAAACATTCAGTACTTC
v_call: TRBV5-1; j_call: TRBJ2-1; clone_size: .; d_call: TRBD2; cdr3_aa: CASIRGSGGPYNEQFF; cdr3_nt: TGCGCCAGCATCCGAGGCAGCGGGGGACCATACAATGAGCAGTTCTTC
v_call: TRBV4-1; j_call: TRBJ2-2; clone_size: .; d_call: TRBD1; cdr3_aa: CASRTQGVIGELFF; cdr3_nt: TGCGCCAGCAGGACACAGGGGGTCATCGGGGAGCTGTTTTTT
v_call: TRBV19; j_call: TRBJ1-1; clone_size: .; d_call: .; cdr3_aa: CASTSIEGTEAFF; cdr3_nt: TGTGCCAGTACTTCCATCGAGGGAACTGAAGCTTTCTTT
v_call: TRBV6-5; j_call: TRBJ1-1; clone_size: once; d_call: .; cdr3_aa: CASRRAGSNTEAFF; cdr3_nt: TGTGCCAGCAGGCGGGCGGGGTCCAACACTGAAGCTTTCTTT
v_call: TRBV18; j_call: TRBJ1-4; clone_size: .; d_call: TRBD1; cdr3_aa: CASSRRDSLPEKLFF; cdr3_nt: TGTGCCAGCTCCCGTCGGGACAGCCTGCCTGAAAAACTGTTTTTT
v_call: TRBV19; j_call: TRBJ1-5; clone_size: .; d_call: .; cdr3_aa: CASSISWGTNQPQHF; cdr3_nt: TGTGCCAGTAGTATATCGTGGGGAACCAATCAGCCCCAGCATTTT
v_call: TRBV5-1; j_call: TRBJ1-1; clone_size: .; d_call: .; cdr3_aa: CASSRLGQNTEAFF; cdr3_nt: TGCGCCAGCAGCCGTTTGGGGCAGAACACTGAAGCTTTCTTT
v_call: TRBV6-2/TRBV6-3; j_call: TRBJ1-1; clone_size: .; d_call: .; cdr3_aa: CASSYKGTAHFEAFF; cdr3_nt: TGTGCCAGCAGTTATAAGGGCACAGCGCATTTTGAAGCTTTCTTT
v_call: TRBV4-1; j_call: TRBJ1-4; clone_size: .; d_call: .; cdr3_aa: CASRRLDATNEKLFF; cdr3_nt: TGCGCCAGCAGACGCCTAGATGCAACTAATGAAAAACTGTTTTTT
v_call: TRBV7-3; j_call: TRBJ1-1; clone_size: .; d_call: .; cdr3_aa: CASSLHMNTEAFF; cdr3_nt: TGTGCCAGCAGCCTGCACATGAACACTGAAGCTTTCTTT
v_call: TRBV3-1/TRBV3-2; j_call: TRBJ1-1; clone_size: .; d_call: .; cdr3_aa: CASSLLGTAFF; cdr3_nt: TGTGCCAGCAGCCTCCTAGGTACCGCTTTCTTT
v_call: TRBV7-9; j_call: TRBJ2-6; clone_size: .; d_call: .; cdr3_aa: CATAGNRANVLTF; cdr3_nt: TGTGCCACCGCAGGGAATCGGGCCAACGTCCTGACTTTC
v_call: TRBV5-1; j_call: TRBJ2-1; clone_size: .; d_call: TRBD2; cdr3_aa: CASSLGLAGGSGRFF; cdr3_nt: TGCGCCAGCAGCTTAGGACTAGCGGGAGGGTCGGGTCGGTTCTTC
v_call: TRBV7-9; j_call: TRBJ2-2; clone_size: few; d_call: .; cdr3_aa: CASSLAQGRGTGELFF; cdr3_nt: TGTGCCAGCAGCTTAGCGCAAGGCAGGGGAACCGGGGAGCTGTTTTTT
v_call: TRBV28; j_call: TRBJ2-1; clone_size: .; d_call: TRBD2; cdr3_aa: CASRQLGLAGVGSEQFF; cdr3_nt: TGTGCCAGCAGGCAACTAGGCCTAGCGGGAGTTGGTAGTGAGCAGTTCTTC
v_call: TRBV28; j_call: TRBJ1-1; clone_size: .; d_call: .; cdr3_aa: CASSGRTKDTEAFF; cdr3_nt: TGTGCCAGCAGTGGGAGAACCAAGGACACTGAAGCTTTCTTT
v_call: TRBV5-1; j_call: TRBJ1-5; clone_size: .; d_call: .; cdr3_aa: CASRYQVGEGPQHF; cdr3_nt: TGCGCCAGCAGGTATCAGGTGGGGGAGGGCCCCCAGCATTTT
v_call: TRBV7-2; j_call: TRBJ2-7; clone_size: .; d_call: TRBD2; cdr3_aa: CASSPLTGGTYEQYF; cdr3_nt: TGTGCCAGCAGCCCCCTCACGGGAGGCACCTACGAGCAGTACTTC
v_call: TRBV6-5; j_call: TRBJ2-1; clone_size: .; d_call: .; cdr3_aa: CASSHRGWQNEQFF; cdr3_nt: TGTGCCAGCAGCCACCGAGGGTGGCAGAATGAGCAGTTCTTC
v_call: TRBV5-1; j_call: TRBJ2-2; clone_size: once; d_call: TRBD2; cdr3_aa: CASSLGTSGGQSTGELFF; cdr3_nt: TGCGCCAGCAGCTTGGGGACTAGCGGGGGACAATCCACCGGGGAGCTGTTTTTT
v_call: TRBV12-3/TRBV12-4; j_call: TRBJ1-2; clone_size: .; d_call: .; cdr3_aa: CASSPPLTF; cdr3_nt: TGTGCCAGCAGTCCCCCGCTCACCTTC
v_call: TRBV5-1; j_call: TRBJ2-1; clone_size: .; d_call: .; cdr3_aa: CASSGWTVDYNEQFF; cdr3_nt: TGCGCCAGCAGCGGCTGGACGGTAGACTACAATGAGCAGTTCTTC
v_call: TRBV5-1; j_call: TRBJ2-7; clone_size: .; d_call: TRBD2; cdr3_aa: CASSRGLAGLVSYEQYF; cdr3_nt: TGCGCCAGCAGCAGGGGACTAGCGGGTTTGGTCTCCTACGAGCAGTACTTC
v_call: TRBV11-2; j_call: TRBJ2-1; clone_size: .; d_call: TRBD2; cdr3_aa: CASSLEPSGSNEQFF; cdr3_nt: TGTGCCAGCAGCTTAGAGCCTAGCGGGAGCAATGAGCAGTTCTTC
v_call: TRBV2; j_call: TRBJ1-1; clone_size: .; d_call: .; cdr3_aa: CASSVGGANTEAFF; cdr3_nt: TGTGCCAGCAGTGTAGGGGGGGCGAACACTGAAGCTTTCTTT
v_call: TRBV2; j_call: TRBJ2-5; clone_size: .; d_call: .; cdr3_aa: CASFGGGGLETQYF; cdr3_nt: TGTGCCAGCTTCGGTGGGGGGGGCCTGGAGACCCAGTACTTC
v_call: TRBV10-3; j_call: TRBJ1-6; clone_size: .; d_call: .; cdr3_aa: CAIQGAGSPLHF; cdr3_nt: TGTGCCATACAGGGCGCGGGGTCACCCCTCCACTTT
v_call: TRBV7-2; j_call: TRBJ1-4; clone_size: .; d_call: .; cdr3_aa: CASSPLGARGNEKLFF; cdr3_nt: TGTGCCAGCAGCCCCTTGGGGGCGCGGGGTAATGAAAAACTGTTTTTT
v_call: TRBV9; j_call: TRBJ2-3; clone_size: .; d_call: TRBD2; cdr3_aa: CASSAGGRGGDTQYF; cdr3_nt: TGTGCCAGCAGCGCAGGCGGGAGAGGCGGTGATACGCAGTATTTT
v_call: TRBV9; j_call: TRBJ1-2; clone_size: .; d_call: .; cdr3_aa: CASSPHMERNYGYTF; cdr3_nt: TGTGCCAGCAGCCCCCACATGGAGAGGAACTATGGCTACACCTTC
v_call: TRBV5-1; j_call: TRBJ1-6; clone_size: few; d_call: TRBD1; cdr3_aa: CASSWGQGSYNSPLHF; cdr3_nt: TGCGCCAGCAGCTGGGGACAGGGCTCCTATAATTCACCCCTCCACTTT
v_call: TRBV5-4; j_call: TRBJ1-4; clone_size: .; d_call: TRBD1; cdr3_aa: CASSLITGGKLFF; cdr3_nt: TGTGCCAGCAGCTTGATAACAGGGGGAAAACTGTTTTTT